The 29 T cell receptor beta chains reported below all come from one sample, sequenced in a study of T cells after yellow fever vaccination. TCRdb re-called the 5' RACE reads through MiXCR, storing one row per CDR3 protein. The sample has 500,000 to 650,000 distinct CDR3 sequences, approximately 13% seen once. The source was PBMCs, collected on the day of the yellow fever booster vaccination. Receptor source: a man younger than 45 who received the YFV17D yellow fever vaccine.

This clonotype was seen only a few times. The chain combines TRBV3-1 with TRBJ2-2, with a tentative D call TRBD2 (6 bases). This CDR3 spans 14 amino acids. CDR1 is LGHDT and CDR2 is YNNKEL in the germline V gene (reference sequence). V gave up 1 base and J gave up 7 bases, with 10 bases separating them. The CDR3 sequence is CASSQVGGLGELFF. CDR3 DNA: TGTGCCAGCAGCCAAGTGGGGGGACTCGGGGAGCTGTTTTTT.

This clonotype was seen a few times. In nucleotides, the CDR3 is TGTGCCACGTCGGACAGGTACAGCTCTGGGGCCAACGTCCTGACTTTC. It encodes CATSDRYSSGANVLTF. The chain links TRBV19 to TRBJ2-6; 7 bases are shared with TRBD1. CDR3 length equals 16 residues. The germline V gene has CDR1 LNHDA and CDR2 SQIVND (reference sequence). V trimming: 10 bases; J trimming: 0 bases; junction bases outside the gene matches: 9.

V and J are TRBV11-2 and TRBJ2-7, with D maybe TRBD2 (6 bases). V lost 6 bases and J 2 bases, leaving 14 bases between the germline ends. Germline V CDR1 and CDR2: SGHAT, FQNNGV. This CDR3 has 14 amino acids. The CDR3 protein is CASRDWRVPYEQYF. As DNA, the CDR3 is TGTGCCAGCAGAGACTGGAGGGTGCCCTACGAGCAGTACTTC.

This sequence joins TRBV4-1 and TRBJ2-1; 8 positions agree with TRBD2. Germline assignment: CDR1 MGHRA and CDR2 YSYEKL. V trimming: 2 bases; J trimming: 0 bases; junction bases outside the gene matches: 9. The CDR3 runs to 18 residues. This CDR3 reads CASSQSGGAPSSYNEQFF. The CDR3 DNA reads as TGCGCCAGCAGCCAAAGCGGGGGAGCACCCAGCTCCTACAATGAGCAGTTCTTC.

This clonotype was seen just once. One junction end disagrees with the germline gene, perhaps due to a read error. The chain employs TRBV28 and TRBJ2-5, with TRBD2 identical over 9 bases. Germline CDR1 is MDHEN and CDR2 is SYDVKM. The CDR3 is 15 amino acids. Written as DNA, the CDR3 is TGTGCCAGCAGTCCCACGACTAGCGGACAAGATACCCAGTACTTC. This codes for CASSPTTSGQDTQYF.

V gene TRBV19 combines with J gene TRBJ2-1; D is ambiguous. The CDR3 loop spans 15 amino acids. Germline lookup yields CDR1 LNHDA and CDR2 SQIVND (reference sequence). V lost 5 bases and J 2 bases, leaving 13 bases between the germline ends. The CDR3 loop reads CASSVAKTPYNEQFF. The CDR3 DNA follows: TGTGCCAGTAGTGTCGCTAAGACGCCCTACAATGAGCAGTTCTTC.

The gene calls are TRBV7-2 and TRBJ2-7; tentative D call: TRBD2 (6 bases). Germline V gene data show CDR1 as SGHTA and CDR2 as FQGNSA. This CDR3 region has 15 residues. Trimming removed 1 base at V and 3 bases at J, with 13 bases between. The CDR3 spells CASSLGLLARYEQYF. The CDR3 region has the DNA TGTGCCAGCAGCTTAGGGCTGCTAGCGCGCTACGAGCAGTACTTC.

Only a few counts were recorded for this clonotype. The chain links TRBV11-2 to TRBJ2-2; 7 nucleotides agree with TRBD1. Germline loops: CDR1 SGHAT, CDR2 FQNNGV. The CDR3 has 13 amino acids. Trimming at V came to 8 bases and at J to 6 bases, leaving 6 bases not matched to a gene. The CDR3 loop is CASSTGEAGELFF. For the CDR3, the DNA is TGTGCCAGCTCCACAGGGGAAGCCGGGGAGCTGTTTTTT.

This clonotype has just a few counts. V is TRBV20-1 and J is TRBJ2-5; D is perhaps TRBD2 (6 bases). V lost 6 bases to trimming and J lost 5 bases, with 19 bases between them. Germline CDR1 reads DFQATT; CDR2 reads SNEGSKA (reference sequence). There are 14 residues in the CDR3. As DNA, the CDR3 is TGCAGTGCCCCCCTCGGAGGGGTAAAGGAGACCCAGTACTTC. Amino acids: CSAPLGGVKETQYF.

V is TRBV6-6 and J is TRBJ2-3; 12 bases map to TRBD2. Germline V gene sequence: CDR1 MNHNY, CDR2 SVGAGI (reference sequence). Trimming removed 10 bases from V and 5 bases from J; junction bases left unmatched: 4. This CDR3 has 13 residues. The CDR3 sequence is CAISGLAGDTQYF. For the CDR3, the DNA is TGTGCCATTTCGGGACTAGCGGGAGATACGCAGTATTTT.

The chain links TRBV6-1 to TRBJ2-6; no clear D gene. The CDR3 runs to 14 residues. The V end was cut by 5 bases, the J end by 2 bases, with 7 bases between. Germline-derived CDR1 and CDR2 are MNHNS and SASEGT. CDR3 DNA sequence: TGTGCCAGCAGTAAGACTCCTGGGGCCAACGTCCTGACTTTC. Translating it yields CASSKTPGANVLTF.

This chain joins TRBV5-1 and TRBJ2-7, with D possibly being TRBD1 (6 bases). V was trimmed by 6 bases and J by 0 bases, leaving 13 bases between them. The CDR3 is 14 amino acids. Per germline, CDR1 SGHRS and CDR2 YFSETQ. The CDR3 bases are TGCGCCAGCAACCAGGGGCCCAGCTCCTACGAGCAGTACTTC. Translation gives CASNQGPSSYEQYF.

The gene calls are TRBV7-2 and TRBJ2-3; D not resolved. This CDR3 has 14 amino acids. Germline assignment: CDR1 SGHTA and CDR2 FQGNSA. The V and J ends lost 5 bases and 0 bases respectively, with 9 bases between them. This CDR3 is CASSTGLSTDTQYF. The CDR3 nucleotides are TGTGCCAGCAGCACGGGCTTGAGCACAGATACGCAGTATTTT.

This clonotype was detected a few times. V and J are TRBV10-3 and TRBJ1-1, with 11 nucleotides matching TRBD1. Germline lookup yields CDR1 ENHRY and CDR2 SYGVKD. The V gene end was trimmed by 2 bases and the J gene end by 11 bases; junction bases not matched to a gene: 10. The CDR3 is made up of 15 amino acids. CDR3 in amino acids: CAISEKGQGVKGAFF. CDR3 DNA: TGTGCCATCAGTGAGAAGGGACAGGGGGTAAAAGGGGCTTTCTTT.

Only a few counts were recorded for this clonotype. V usage is TRBV3-1 and J usage is TRBJ2-3, with a weak D call TRBD2 (5 bases). Germline V gives CDR1 LGHDT, CDR2 YNNKEL (reference sequence). The CDR3 spans 15 residues. V gave up 2 bases and J gave up 6 bases, with 15 bases separating them. The CDR3 sequence: CASSQRSHGLDTQYF. CDR3 in DNA: TGTGCCAGCAGCCAACGCAGCCACGGACTTGATACGCAGTATTTT.

A single count supports this clonotype. J is TRBJ2-1 and V is TRBV5-6, with 7 bases aligning to TRBD2. The length of the CDR3 is 16 residues. CDR1 is SGHDT and CDR2 is YYEEEE in the germline V gene. V dropped 3 bases and J dropped 4; count of bases not matched to a gene: 10. CDR3: CASSSLGLAEYNEQFF. Here the CDR3 DNA reads TGTGCCAGCAGCTCGCTCGGGCTAGCGGAGTACAATGAGCAGTTCTTC.

This chain uses TRBV7-3 with TRBJ2-1; TRBD2 agrees at 9 bases. Germline lookup yields CDR1 SGHTA and CDR2 FQGTGA. With 5 bases clipped from V and 7 bases from J, the junction kept 12 bases outside the gene matches. This CDR3 has 16 residues. The CDR3 bases are TGTGCCAGCAGCGCCCGACTAGCGGCAAACCAAAATGAGCAGTTCTTC. It translates to CASSARLAANQNEQFF. Drawing the rest from reference TRBV7-3 and TRBJ2-1, the complete variable domain is GAGVSQTPSNKVTEKGKYVELRCDPISGHTALYWYRQSLGQGPEFLIYFQGTGAADDSGLPNDRFFAVRPEGSVSTLKIQRTERGDSAVYLCASSARLAANQNEQFFGPGTRLTVL.

This clonotype showed up just a few times. The V and J genes are TRBV6-2 or TRBV6-3 and TRBJ2-7, with D hard to call. V lost 2 bases and J lost 5, with 10 bases in between. CDR3 length equals 13 residues. Germline-derived CDR1 and CDR2 are MNHEY and SVGEGT. The CDR3 region has the DNA TGTGCCAGCAGTTACGTTGTATCCCACGAGCAGTACTTC. It yields the protein CASSYVVSHEQYF.

The chain combines TRBV5-4 with TRBJ2-3, with 9 nucleotides matching TRBD2. Germline V CDR1 and CDR2: SGHNT, YYREEE (reference sequence). CDR3 size: 19 residues. Germline trimming cut 2 bases from V and 2 bases from J; bases unmatched to any gene: 15. The CDR3 spells CASSFSGIAGAIYTDTQYF. The CDR3 DNA reads as TGTGCCAGCAGCTTTTCCGGGATAGCGGGAGCCATTTACACAGATACGCAGTATTTT.

The chain recombines TRBV7-9 with TRBJ2-1; 8 positions match TRBD2. Per germline, CDR1 SEHNR and CDR2 FQNEAQ (reference sequence). The CDR3 runs to 15 residues. V gave up 5 bases and J gave up 4 bases; unmatched junction bases: 7. CDR3 DNA sequence: TGTGCCAGCAGCCCACTAGCGGCGATTTACAATGAGCAGTTCTTC. Translating gives CASSPLAAIYNEQFF.

This clonotype was counted only a few times. The chain uses TRBV15 and TRBJ2-1; D remains unclear. V was cut by 5 bases and J by 3 bases, with 17 bases left in between. Per the germline V gene, CDR1 is LNHNV and CDR2 is YYDKDF (reference sequence). This CDR3 region has 16 residues. CDR3 sequence reads: CATSPPDRYGYNEQFF. CDR3 bases: TGTGCCACCAGCCCCCCGGATAGATACGGCTACAATGAGCAGTTCTTC.

This clonotype was observed at least ten times. The rearrangement links TRBV7-8 to TRBJ2-5, with TRBD1 identical over 9 bases. This CDR3 is 14 amino acids long. V lost 5 bases and J lost 5; bases outside the gene matches: 6. Germline CDR1 reads SGHVS; CDR2 reads FQNEAQ. The CDR3 here is CASSMNRGLETQYF. The CDR3 nucleotides read TGTGCCAGCAGCATGAACAGGGGGCTGGAGACCCAGTACTTC.

The chain combines TRBV7-8 with TRBJ2-7; no clear D gene. Germline CDR1 and CDR2: SGHVS and FQNEAQ. The V and J ends lost 2 bases and 6 bases respectively, with 8 bases between them. The CDR3 spans 12 residues. In DNA form, the CDR3 reads TGTGCCAGCAGCTTATATTTTGCCGAGCAGTACTTC. The encoded protein is CASSLYFAEQYF. Together with reference TRBV7-8 and TRBJ2-7, the CDR3 gives the full variable domain: GAGVSQSPRYKVAKRGQDVALRCDPISGHVSLFWYQQALGQGPEFLTYFQNEAQLDKSGLPSDRFFAERPEGSVSTLKIQRTQQEDSAVYLCASSLYFAEQYFGPGTRLTVT.

This clonotype appeared many times. The chain recombines TRBV10-3 with TRBJ2-1, with D possibly being TRBD2 (5 bases). V was shortened by 8 bases and J by 9 bases, with 17 bases between the two germline ends. Germline assignment: CDR1 ENHRY and CDR2 SYGVKD. The CDR3 sequence is 13 residues long. The CDR3 DNA reads TGTGCCATCTCATTGGACTGGGCGGGTGAGCAGTTCTTC. It codes for CAISLDWAGEQFF.

This clonotype occurred a few times. This chain uses TRBV30 with TRBJ2-3; D is uncertain. Trimming removed 1 base at V and 1 base at J, with 6 bases between. The CDR3 spans 13 residues. The germline gives CDR1 GTSNPN, CDR2 SVGIG (reference sequence). In DNA, the CDR3 is TGTGCCTGGAGTGGTAGACGCACAGATACGCAGTATTTT. Its translation is CAWSGRRTDTQYF.

This chain joins TRBV4-3 and TRBJ2-3; TRBD2 matches 10 bases. From germline, CDR1 is LGHNA and CDR2 YSLEER. The CDR3 covers 17 residues. Trimming at V came to 2 bases and at J to 4 bases, leaving 9 bases not matched to a gene. This CDR3 is CASSQRAGGGFSDTQYF. CDR3 coding DNA: TGCGCCAGCAGCCAACGAGCGGGAGGGGGATTCTCAGATACGCAGTATTTT.

This clonotype was found a few times. The V gene is TRBV7-2, the J gene TRBJ2-2, with D unresolved. The CDR3 is made up of 13 amino acids. Looked up from germline, CDR1 is SGHTA and CDR2 is FQGNSA. V lost 7 bases and J 1 base, leaving 7 bases between the germline ends. The CDR3: CASTEENTGELFF. The CDR3 region has the DNA TGTGCCAGCACAGAGGAGAACACCGGGGAGCTGTTTTTT.

This clonotype was counted many times. This chain connects TRBV20-1 to TRBJ2-1; possibly TRBD1 or TRBD2 for D (5 bases each). Germline CDR1 is DFQATT and CDR2 is SNEGSKA (reference sequence). V was cut by 4 bases and J by 8 bases, with 27 bases left in between. The length of the CDR3 is 17 residues. CDR3 loop: CSAISPSAALRGDEQFF. The CDR3 DNA is TGCAGTGCTATTTCCCCTTCGGCGGCCCTGAGAGGGGATGAGCAGTTCTTC.

The rearrangement links TRBV24-1 to TRBJ2-2; TRBD2 aligns across 10 bases. In germline, CDR1 is KGHDR, CDR2 SFDVKD. Trimming took 8 bases from V and 1 from J; bases not matched to a gene: 3. The CDR3 length is 15 residues. CDR3 amino acids: CATKRLAGNTGELFF. The CDR3 nucleotides are TGTGCCACCAAAAGACTAGCGGGGAACACCGGGGAGCTGTTTTTT.